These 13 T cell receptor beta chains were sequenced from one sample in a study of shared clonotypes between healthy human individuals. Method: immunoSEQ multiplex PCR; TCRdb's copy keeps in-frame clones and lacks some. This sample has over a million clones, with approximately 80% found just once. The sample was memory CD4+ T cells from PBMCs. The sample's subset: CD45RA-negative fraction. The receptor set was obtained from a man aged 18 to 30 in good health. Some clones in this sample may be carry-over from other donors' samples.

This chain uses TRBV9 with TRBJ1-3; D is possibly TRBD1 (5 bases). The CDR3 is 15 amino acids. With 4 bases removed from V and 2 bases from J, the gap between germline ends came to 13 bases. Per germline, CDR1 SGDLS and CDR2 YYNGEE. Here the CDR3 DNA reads TGTGCCAGCAGCTATCTACCGGGGCCTGGAAACACCATATATTTT. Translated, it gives CASSYLPGPGNTIYF.

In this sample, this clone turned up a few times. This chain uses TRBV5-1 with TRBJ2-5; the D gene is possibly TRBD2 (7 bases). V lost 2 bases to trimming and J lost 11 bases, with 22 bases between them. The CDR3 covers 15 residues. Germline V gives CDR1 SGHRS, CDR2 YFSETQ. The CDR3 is CASSLSGTRMGEQYF. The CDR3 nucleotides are TGCGCCAGCAGCTTAAGCGGGACACGGATGGGGGAGCAGTACTTC.

The CDR3 spells CASSFSTGELFF. The CDR3 bases are TGTGCCAGCAGCTTCTCAACCGGGGAGCTGTTTTTT. The chain couples TRBV11-3 to TRBJ1-3; D is uncertain. The last part of the DNA fits TRBJ2-2 better; the J call may be wrong. The CDR3 spans 12 residues. Germline loops: CDR1 SGHNT, CDR2 YENEEA.

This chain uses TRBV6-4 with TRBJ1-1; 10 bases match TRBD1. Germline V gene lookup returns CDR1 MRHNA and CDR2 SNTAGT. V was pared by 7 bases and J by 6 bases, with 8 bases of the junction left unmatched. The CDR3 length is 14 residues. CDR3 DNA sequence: TGTGCCAGCAAGGGACAGGGGCGTGAGGCTGAAGCTTTCTTT. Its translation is CASKGQGREAEAFF.

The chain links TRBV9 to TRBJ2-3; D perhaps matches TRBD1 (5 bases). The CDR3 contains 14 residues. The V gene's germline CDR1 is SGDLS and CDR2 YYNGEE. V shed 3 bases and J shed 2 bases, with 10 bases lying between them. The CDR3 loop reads CASSGRAPTDTQYF. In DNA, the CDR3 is TGTGCCAGCAGCGGCAGGGCGCCCACAGATACGCAGTATTTT.

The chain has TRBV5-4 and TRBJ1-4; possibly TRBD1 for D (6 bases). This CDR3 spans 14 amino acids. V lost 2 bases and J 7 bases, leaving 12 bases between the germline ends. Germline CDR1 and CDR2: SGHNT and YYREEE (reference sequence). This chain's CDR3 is CASSFQQGVEKLFF. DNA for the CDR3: TGTGCCAGCAGCTTTCAACAGGGTGTTGAAAAACTGTTTTTT.

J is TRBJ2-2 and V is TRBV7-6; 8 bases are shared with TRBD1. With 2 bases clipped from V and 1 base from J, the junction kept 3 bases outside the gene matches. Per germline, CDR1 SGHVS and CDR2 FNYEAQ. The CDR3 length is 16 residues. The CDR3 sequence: CASSLRTGRNTGELFF. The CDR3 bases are TGTGCCAGCAGCTTAAGGACAGGGAGGAACACCGGGGAGCTGTTTTTT.

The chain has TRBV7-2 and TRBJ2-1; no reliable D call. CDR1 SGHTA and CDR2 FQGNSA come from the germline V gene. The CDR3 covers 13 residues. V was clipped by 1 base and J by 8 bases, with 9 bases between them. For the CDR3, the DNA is TGTGCCAGCAGCTTAGGATACAGCGATGAGCAGTTCTTC. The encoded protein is CASSLGYSDEQFF.

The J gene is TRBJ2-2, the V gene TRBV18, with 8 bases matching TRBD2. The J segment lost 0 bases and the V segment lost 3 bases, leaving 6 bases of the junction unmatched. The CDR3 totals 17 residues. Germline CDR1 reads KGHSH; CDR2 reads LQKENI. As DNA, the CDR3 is TGTGCCAGCTCACCTTTCCGAGCGGGAGCGAACACCGGGGAGCTGTTTTTT. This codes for CASSPFRAGANTGELFF. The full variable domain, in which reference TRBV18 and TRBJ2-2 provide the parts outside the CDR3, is NAGVMQNPRHLVRRRGQEARLRCSPMKGHSHVYWYRQLPEEGLKFMVYLQKENIIDESGMPKERFSAEFPKEGPSILRIQQVVRGDSAAYFCASSPFRAGANTGELFFGEGSRLTVL.

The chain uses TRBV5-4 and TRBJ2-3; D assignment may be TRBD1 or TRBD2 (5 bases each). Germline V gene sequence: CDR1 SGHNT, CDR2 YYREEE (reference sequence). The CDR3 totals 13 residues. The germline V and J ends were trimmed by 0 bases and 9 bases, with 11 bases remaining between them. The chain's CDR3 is CASSLGGPGTQYF. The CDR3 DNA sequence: TGTGCCAGCAGCTTGGGAGGGCCAGGGACGCAGTATTTT. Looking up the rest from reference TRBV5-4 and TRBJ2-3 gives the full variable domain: ETGVTQSPTHLIKTRGQQVTLRCSSQSGHNTVSWYQQALGQGPQFIFQYYREEENGRGNFPPRFSGLQFPNYSSELNVNALELDDSALYLCASSLGGPGTQYFGPGTRLTVL.

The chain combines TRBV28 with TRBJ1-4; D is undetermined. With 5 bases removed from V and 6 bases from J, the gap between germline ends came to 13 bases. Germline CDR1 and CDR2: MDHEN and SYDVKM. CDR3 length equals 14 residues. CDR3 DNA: TGTGCCAGCAGTCCCGGAAGCGGCGATGAAAAACTGTTTTTT. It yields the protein CASSPGSGDEKLFF. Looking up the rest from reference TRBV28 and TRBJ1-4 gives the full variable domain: DVKVTQSSRYLVKRTGEKVFLECVQDMDHENMFWYRQDPGLGLRLIYFSYDVKMKEKGDIPEGYSVSREKKERFSLILESASTNQTSMYLCASSPGSGDEKLFFGSGTQLSVL.

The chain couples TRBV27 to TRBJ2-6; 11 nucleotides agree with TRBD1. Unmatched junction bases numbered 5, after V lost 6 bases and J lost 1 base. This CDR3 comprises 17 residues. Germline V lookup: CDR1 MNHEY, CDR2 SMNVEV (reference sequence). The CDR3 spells CASRDRGLRSGANVLTF. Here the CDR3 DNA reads TGTGCCAGCAGGGACAGGGGGCTGAGGTCTGGGGCCAACGTCCTGACTTTC.

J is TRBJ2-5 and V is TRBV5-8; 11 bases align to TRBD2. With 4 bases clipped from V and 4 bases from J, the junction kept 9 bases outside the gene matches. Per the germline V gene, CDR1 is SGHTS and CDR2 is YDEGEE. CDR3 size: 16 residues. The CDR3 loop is CASSRELAGGVETQYF. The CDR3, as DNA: TGTGCCAGCAGCCGGGAGCTAGCGGGAGGTGTAGAGACCCAGTACTTC.